This TCR beta chain derives from a study of cytomegalovirus exposure and HLA in healthy donors. This clone was observed once. The PCR made use of 60 Vbeta and 13 Jbeta primers. The table came from immunoSEQ multiplex PCR; TCRdb's copy has only in-frame clones and leaves some out. In the table there are some 90,000 clones, just under 70% of which are singletons. Germline values: CDR1 SGHTA, CDR2 FQGNSA. V shed 5 bases and J shed 5 bases, with 20 bases lying between them. The CDR3 length is 16 residues. The clonotype was recovered from a man aged 50-59 years in good health and CMV-seronegative. V usage is TRBV7-2 and J usage is TRBJ2-3, with D perhaps TRBD2 (7 bases). The sample consisted of PBMCs. The CDR3 nucleotides read TGTGCCAGCAGCCCCGGGGGGCAGATCGAAGGAGATACGCAGTATTTT. This codes for CASSPGGQIEGDTQYF. The full variable domain, its missing parts supplied by reference TRBV7-2 and TRBJ2-3, is GAGVSQSPSNKVTEKGKDVELRCDPISGHTALYWYRQSLGQGLEFLIYFQGNSAPDKSGLPSDRFSAERTGGSVSTLTIQRTQQEDSAVYLCASSPGGQIEGDTQYFGPGTRLTVL.